This TCR beta chain was documented in a study of cytomegalovirus exposure and HLA in healthy donors. Study in general: A previous analysis identified 95 million to 120 million unique TCR beta sequences derived from roughly 190 million T cells. Study observations and caveats: Common viral pathogens were later found to be apparently linked to several of the most significant clusters.

Primers included in the PCR were 60 Vbeta and 13 Jbeta primers. The data were produced by immunoSEQ multiplex PCR, yet TCRdb's version contains in-frame clones alone and is incomplete. The profile shows around 120,000 clones, around 78% of them singletons. Germline CDR1 is SGDLS and CDR2 is YYNGEE. The V and J ends lost 4 bases and 0 bases respectively, with 14 bases between them. The CDR3 loop spans 16 amino acids. This clone was counted only a few times. Its antigen is not known. What was sequenced was PBMCs. This chain connects TRBV9 to TRBJ1-5, with D perhaps matching TRBD1 (6 bases). The TCR comes from a woman in her 30s in good health and CMV-seropositive. This CDR3 is CASSPRDTRSNQPQHF. The DNA for the CDR3 is TGTGCCAGCAGCCCACGGGACACTCGTAGCAATCAGCCCCAGCATTTT.